This section outlines one T cell receptor (beta chain) sequence together with its context. The antigen is not known. Germline CDR1 and CDR2: SGHNT and YYREEE (reference sequence). V trimming: 4 bases; J trimming: 4 bases; junction bases outside the gene matches: 7. The CDR3 loop spans 14 amino acids. This entry is derived from a study of cytomegalovirus exposure and HLA in healthy donors. Amplification used 60 Vbeta primers and 13 Jbeta primers. Per the original methods: An analysis performed later counted 73 million or so unique TCR beta chains (around 10 million of them shared). Repertoires were generated with immunoSEQ multiplex PCR, while TCRdb's copy carries only in-frame clones and drops some. That table gives V, J and clone size, and the DNA gave D and trimming. The data show approximately 200,000 clones, about 83% seen once. Regarding the study as a whole: The study assumed roughly uniform donor sequencing depth for presence/absence analyses. Accurate prediction of HLA-A and HLA-B alleles (for most subjects) was reportedly achieved from TCR beta sequences.

Input material: PBMCs. This chain connects TRBV5-4 to TRBJ1-2, with TRBD1 matching 7 bases. This receptor was obtained from a human donor in good health. CDR3 region: CASSNQGDIYGYTF. Here the CDR3 DNA reads TGTGCCAGCAGCAACCAGGGGGACATCTATGGCTACACCTTC.